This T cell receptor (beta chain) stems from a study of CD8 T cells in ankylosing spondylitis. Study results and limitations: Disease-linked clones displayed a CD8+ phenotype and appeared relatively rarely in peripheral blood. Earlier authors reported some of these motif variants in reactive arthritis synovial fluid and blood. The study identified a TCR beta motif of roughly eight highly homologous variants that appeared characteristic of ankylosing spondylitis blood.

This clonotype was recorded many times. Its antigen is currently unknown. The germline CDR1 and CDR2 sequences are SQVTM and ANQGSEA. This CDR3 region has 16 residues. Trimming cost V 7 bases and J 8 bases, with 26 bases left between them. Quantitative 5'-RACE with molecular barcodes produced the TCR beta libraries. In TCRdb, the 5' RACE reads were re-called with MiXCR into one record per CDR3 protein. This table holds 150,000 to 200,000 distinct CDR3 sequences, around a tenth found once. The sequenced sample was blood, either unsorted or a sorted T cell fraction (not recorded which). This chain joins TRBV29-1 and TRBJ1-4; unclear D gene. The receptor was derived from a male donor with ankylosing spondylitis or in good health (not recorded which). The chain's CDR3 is CSASTGPAGRSEKLFF. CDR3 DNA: TGCAGCGCTTCCACCGGTCCGGCCGGGCGAAGCGAAAAACTGTTTTTT.